This TCR beta chain appears in the sequencing data of a study of blood T cell repertoires in COVID-19. Study-level background: The samples span acute and convalescent COVID-19 from the United States, Italy and Spain.

Losses at the gene ends were 5 bases for V and 9 bases for J; bases not matched to a gene: 11. Germline V gives CDR1 SEHNR, CDR2 FQNEAQ (reference sequence). The CDR3 runs to 14 residues. Authors' data handling: Scientists estimated how many nucleated cells there were by amplifying reference gene primers. The method was immunoSEQ multiplex PCR; TCRdb's version includes in-frame clones alone and lacks a portion of them. V, J and clone size derive from that table, while D and trimming were established from the DNA sequence. The sample gives some 93,000 clones, around nine tenths of which show up once; around 19% is in the top ten.

The receptor comes from an elderly woman with acute or convalescent COVID-19. This rearrangement joins TRBV7-9 to TRBJ1-1; the match to TRBD1 covers 8 bases. Sequenced material: peripheral blood. Here the CDR3 reads CASSPRTGTWQAFF. The CDR3 DNA reads as TGTGCCAGCAGCCCGCGGACAGGGACGTGGCAAGCTTTCTTT.